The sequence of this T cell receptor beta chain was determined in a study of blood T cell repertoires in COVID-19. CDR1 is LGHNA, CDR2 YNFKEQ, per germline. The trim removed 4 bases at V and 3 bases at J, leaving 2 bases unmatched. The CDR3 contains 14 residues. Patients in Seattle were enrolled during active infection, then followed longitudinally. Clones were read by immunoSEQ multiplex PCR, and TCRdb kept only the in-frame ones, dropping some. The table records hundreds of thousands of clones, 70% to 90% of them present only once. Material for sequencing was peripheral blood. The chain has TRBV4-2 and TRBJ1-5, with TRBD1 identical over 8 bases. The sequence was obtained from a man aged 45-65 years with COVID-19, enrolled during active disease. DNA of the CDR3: TGTGCCAGCAGCCCACAGGGGGTCAATCAGCCCCAGCATTTT. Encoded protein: CASSPQGVNQPQHF.